This is a list of T cell receptor beta chains from one sample in a study of cytomegalovirus exposure and HLA in healthy donors. Sequencing was performed with immunoSEQ multiplex PCR; in TCRdb, only in-frame clones are kept and a portion is missing. The data contain about 89,000 clones, 76% of them singletons. Sequencing was done on a sample of PBMCs. Every receptor here comes from a male donor in good health and CMV-seronegative. CDR3s include the opening cysteine and the closing phenylalanine or tryptophan.

V gene	CDR3 protein
TRBV6-5	CASRQEHYGNTIYF
TRBV6-1	CASSDAIGLPRAGVSYEQYF
TRBV18	CASSPLIREYTEAFF
TRBV6-1	CASSVPAGGAWQPQHF
TRBV6-1	CASRVGRSNQPQHF
TRBV6-5	CASTREDTNTEAFF
TRBV28	CASSLWPYGYTF
TRBV5-1	CASQGQGRYEQYF
TRBV10-3	CAISDPSLIPYEQYF
TRBV7-2	CASSLPNNNQPQHF
TRBV29-1	CSTRWGGTEAFF
TRBV2	CASSAGGGTSTDTQYF
TRBV30	CAWILPWHTNEQFF
TRBV21-1	CASSPRGGNEQFF
TRBV11-2	CASSLTPGQDTGELFF
TRBV11-2	CASSRGLAGVFEQFF
TRBV11-2	CASGTTEETQYF
TRBV14	CASSPLADGSETQYF
TRBV9	CASSGRGVNYGYTF
TRBV2	CASRDRPREQYF
TRBV5-5	CASSLTGGFTNQPQHF
TRBV7-2	CASSLGGQGGNYGYTF
TRBV11-2	CASSLRELELAKNIQYF
TRBV19	CASSISIIGYDEQYF
TRBV7-9	CSSSLYQGTEAFF
TRBV7-2	CASSREGVGNQPQHF
TRBV29-1	CSVAQGEGTEAFF
TRBV28	CASSPHSGTGTDTQYF
TRBV10-3	CAISQRTGEYGYTF
TRBV6-4	CASRQRRNGNYGYTF
TRBV7-2	CASSLRLGQQLPLNTEAFF
TRBV10-3	CAISEAGFYNEQFF
TRBV15	CATSRGQGVGNEQFF
TRBV7-2	CASSLEGGGEGQYF
TRBV10-1	CASSARGRKSLDTEAFF
TRBV25-1	CASSEPADTQYF
TRBV10-3	CAISEPQGAFSYEQYF
TRBV7-9	CASTLIRGEAFF
TRBV7-9	CASSSRGGSSYNEQFF
TRBV6-1	CASSVSRGSLEQYF
TRBV20-1	CSANRDTEAFF
TRBV5-4	CASSLWGVTGELFF
TRBV19	CASSFGLGQFF
TRBV4-1	CASSQDLHSYGYTF
TRBV11-1	CASPGPYGYTF
TRBV6-5	CASSYPDRSPNYGYTF
TRBV4-3	CASSQGQGVGYTF
TRBV6-5	CASSIEGVPYGYTF
TRBV7-3	CASSSGTGGRAFF
TRBV29-1	CSVAQPYSYEQYF